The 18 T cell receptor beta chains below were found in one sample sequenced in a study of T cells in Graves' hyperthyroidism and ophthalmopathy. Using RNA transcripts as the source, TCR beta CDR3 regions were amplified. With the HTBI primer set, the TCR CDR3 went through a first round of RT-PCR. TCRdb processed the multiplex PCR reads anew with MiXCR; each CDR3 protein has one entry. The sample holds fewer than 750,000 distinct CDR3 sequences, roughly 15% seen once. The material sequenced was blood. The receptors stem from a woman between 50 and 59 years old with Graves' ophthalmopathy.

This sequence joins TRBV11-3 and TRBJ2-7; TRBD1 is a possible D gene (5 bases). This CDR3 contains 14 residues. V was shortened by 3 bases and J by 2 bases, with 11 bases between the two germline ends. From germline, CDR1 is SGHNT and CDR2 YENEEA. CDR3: CASSLGPGPYEQYF. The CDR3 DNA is TGTGCCAGCAGCTTGGGGCCAGGTCCCTACGAGCAGTACTTC.

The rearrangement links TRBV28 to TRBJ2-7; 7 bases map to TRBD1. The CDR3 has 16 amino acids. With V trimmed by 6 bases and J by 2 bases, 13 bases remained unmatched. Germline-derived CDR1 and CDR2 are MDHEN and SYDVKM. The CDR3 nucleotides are TGTGCCAGCAGCCTTTGGCATCACCAGGGGGCCTACGAGCAGTACTTC. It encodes CASSLWHHQGAYEQYF.

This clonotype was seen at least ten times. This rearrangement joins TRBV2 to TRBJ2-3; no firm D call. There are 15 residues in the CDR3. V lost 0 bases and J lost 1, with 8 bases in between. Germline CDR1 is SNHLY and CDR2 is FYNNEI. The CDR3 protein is CASSEALGRTDTQYF. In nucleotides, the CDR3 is TGTGCCAGCAGTGAAGCGCTAGGCCGCACAGATACGCAGTATTTT.

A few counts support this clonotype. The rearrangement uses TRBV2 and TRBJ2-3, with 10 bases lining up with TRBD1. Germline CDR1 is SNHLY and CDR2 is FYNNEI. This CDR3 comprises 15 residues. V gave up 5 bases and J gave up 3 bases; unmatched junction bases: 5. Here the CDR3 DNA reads TGTGCCAGCAGTTCTGGACAGGGGGTGACAGATACGCAGTATTTT. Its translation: CASSSGQGVTDTQYF.

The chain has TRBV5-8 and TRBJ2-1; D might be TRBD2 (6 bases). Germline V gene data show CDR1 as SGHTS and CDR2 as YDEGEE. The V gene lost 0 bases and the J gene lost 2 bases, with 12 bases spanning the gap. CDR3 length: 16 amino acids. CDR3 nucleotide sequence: TGTGCCAGCAGCTTGGTTCTAGCGATCACCTACAATGAGCAGTTCTTC. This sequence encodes CASSLVLAITYNEQFF. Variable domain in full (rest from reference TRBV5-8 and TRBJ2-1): EAGVTQSPTHLIKTRGQQATLRCSPISGHTSVYWYQQALGLGLQFLLWYDEGEERNRGNFPPRFSGRQFPNYSSELNVNALELEDSALYLCASSLVLAITYNEQFFGPGTRLTVL.

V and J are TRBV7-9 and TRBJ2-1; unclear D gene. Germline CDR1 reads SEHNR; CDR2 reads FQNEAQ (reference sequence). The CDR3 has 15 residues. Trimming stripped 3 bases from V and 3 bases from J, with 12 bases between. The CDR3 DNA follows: TGTGCCAGCAGCTTTGGTCAATTTAACTACAATGAGCAGTTCTTC. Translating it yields CASSFGQFNYNEQFF.

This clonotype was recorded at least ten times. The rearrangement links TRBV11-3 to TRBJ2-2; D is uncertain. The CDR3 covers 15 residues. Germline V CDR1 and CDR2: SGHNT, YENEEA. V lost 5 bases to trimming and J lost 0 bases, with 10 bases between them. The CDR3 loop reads CASSVDRSNTGELFF. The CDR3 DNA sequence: TGTGCCAGCAGCGTGGATCGTTCGAACACCGGGGAGCTGTTTTTT.

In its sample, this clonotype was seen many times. The CDR3 nucleotides read TGTGCCAGCAGCCCTAGCTGGGGAACGGATCTCACAGATACGCAGTATTTT. Its translation: CASSPSWGTDLTDTQYF. This chain uses TRBV7-2 with TRBJ2-3; D perhaps matches TRBD2 (5 bases). The CDR3 extends over 17 amino acids. The germline CDR1 and CDR2 sequences are SGHTA and FQGNSA. Trimming left V 5 bases short and J 2 bases short, with 20 bases between.

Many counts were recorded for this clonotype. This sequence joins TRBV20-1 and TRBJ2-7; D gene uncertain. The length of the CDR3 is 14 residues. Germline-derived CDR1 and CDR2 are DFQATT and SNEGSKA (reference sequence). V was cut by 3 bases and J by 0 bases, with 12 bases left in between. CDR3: CSARPQPSSYEQYF. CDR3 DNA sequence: TGCAGTGCTAGGCCCCAGCCGAGCTCCTACGAGCAGTACTTC.

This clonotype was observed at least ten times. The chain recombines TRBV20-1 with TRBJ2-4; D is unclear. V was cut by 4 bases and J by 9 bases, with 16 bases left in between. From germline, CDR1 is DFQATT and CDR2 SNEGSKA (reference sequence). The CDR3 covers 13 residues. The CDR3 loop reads CSAKMSEGIIQYF. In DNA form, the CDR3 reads TGCAGTGCTAAGATGTCGGAAGGAATCATTCAGTACTTC.

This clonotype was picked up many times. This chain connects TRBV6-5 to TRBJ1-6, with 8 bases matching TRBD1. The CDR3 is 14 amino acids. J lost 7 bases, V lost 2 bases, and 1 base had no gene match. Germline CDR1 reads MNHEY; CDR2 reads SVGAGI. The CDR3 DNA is TGTGCCAGCAGTTACGGGACAGGAAATTCACCCCTCCACTTT. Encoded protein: CASSYGTGNSPLHF.

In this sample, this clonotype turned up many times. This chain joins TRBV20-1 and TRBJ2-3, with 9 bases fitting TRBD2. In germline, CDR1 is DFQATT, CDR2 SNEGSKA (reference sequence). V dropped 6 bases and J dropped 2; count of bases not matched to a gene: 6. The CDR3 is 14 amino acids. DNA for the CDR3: TGCAGTGCCCAGGGACTAGCTATCACAGATACGCAGTATTTT. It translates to CSAQGLAITDTQYF.

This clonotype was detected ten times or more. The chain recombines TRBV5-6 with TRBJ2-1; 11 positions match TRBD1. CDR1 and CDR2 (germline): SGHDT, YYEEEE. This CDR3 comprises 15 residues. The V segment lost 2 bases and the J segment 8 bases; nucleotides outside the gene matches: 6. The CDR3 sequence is CASSFGQGAMDEQFF. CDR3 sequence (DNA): TGTGCCAGCAGCTTCGGACAGGGGGCGATGGATGAGCAGTTCTTC.

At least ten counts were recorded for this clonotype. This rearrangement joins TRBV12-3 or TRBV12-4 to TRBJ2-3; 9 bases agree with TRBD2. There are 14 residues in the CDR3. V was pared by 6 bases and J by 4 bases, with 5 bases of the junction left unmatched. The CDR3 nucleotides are TGTGCCAGCAGACTAGCGGGTTCCGCAGATACGCAGTATTTT. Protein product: CASRLAGSADTQYF.

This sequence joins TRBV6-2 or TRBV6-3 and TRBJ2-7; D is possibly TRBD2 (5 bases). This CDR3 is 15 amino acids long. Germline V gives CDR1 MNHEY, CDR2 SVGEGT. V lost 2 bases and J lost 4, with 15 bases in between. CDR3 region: CASSYPLERPYEQYF. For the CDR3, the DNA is TGTGCCAGCAGTTACCCACTAGAGCGTCCGTACGAGCAGTACTTC.

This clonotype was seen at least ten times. The CDR3 DNA sequence: TGCGCCAGCCAATCGGGGACTAGCGGGAGAACCGGGGAGCTGTTTTTT. This encodes CASQSGTSGRTGELFF. The chain links TRBV5-1 to TRBJ2-2; 14 nucleotides match TRBD2. The CDR3 has 16 amino acids. Losses at the gene ends were 7 bases for V and 5 bases for J; bases not matched to a gene: 7. The germline gives CDR1 SGHRS, CDR2 YFSETQ.

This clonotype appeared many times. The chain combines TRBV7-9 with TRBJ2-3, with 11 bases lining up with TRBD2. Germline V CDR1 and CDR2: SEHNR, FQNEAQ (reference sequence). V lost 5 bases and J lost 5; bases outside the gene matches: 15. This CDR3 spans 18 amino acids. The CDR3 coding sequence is TGTGCCAGCAGCGGACTAGCGGGCCTAAAGACCAACCAAGATACGCAGTATTTT. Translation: CASSGLAGLKTNQDTQYF. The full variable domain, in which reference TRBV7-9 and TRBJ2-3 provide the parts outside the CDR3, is DTGVSQNPRHKITKRGQNVTFRCDPISEHNRLYWYRQTLGQGPEFLTYFQNEAQLEKSRLLSDRFSAERPKGSFSTLEIQRTEQGDSAMYLCASSGLAGLKTNQDTQYFGPGTRLTVL.

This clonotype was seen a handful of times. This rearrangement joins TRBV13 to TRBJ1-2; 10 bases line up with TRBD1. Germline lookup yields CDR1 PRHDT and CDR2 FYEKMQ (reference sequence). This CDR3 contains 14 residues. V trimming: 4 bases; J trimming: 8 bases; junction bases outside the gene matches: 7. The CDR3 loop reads CASSYPGQGHGYTF. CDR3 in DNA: TGTGCCAGCAGCTACCCGGGACAGGGGCACGGCTACACCTTC.